This entry describes one T cell receptor beta chain. Germline V gene lookup returns CDR1 MNHNY and CDR2 SVGAGI (reference sequence). The V gene end was trimmed by 6 bases and the J gene end by 4 bases; junction bases not matched to a gene: 6. The CDR3 length is 14 residues. Per the original methods: The assay estimated nucleated cells by amplifying reference gene primers. Generated by immunoSEQ multiplex PCR, the TCRdb table keeps only in-frame clones and is missing some. V, J and clone size are taken as reported in that table, and D and trimming were inferred from the DNA itself. The table lists 200,000 or so clones, about 88% of them singletons, with 2.9% in the top ten. This sample was taken from a study of blood T cell repertoires in COVID-19. Study-level background: There were acute and convalescent COVID-19 samples, and they came from the United States, Italy and Spain. The cDNA or gDNA used as material had been derived from T cells, B-cell-depleted T cells, or PBMCs.

This TCR was sampled from a man between 45 and 60 years old who had recovered from COVID-19. The sequencing input was peripheral blood. V usage is TRBV6-6 and J usage is TRBJ2-7; TRBD2 matches 10 bases. The CDR3 here is CASRASGSKYEQYF. CDR3 nucleotides: TGTGCCAGCAGGGCTAGCGGGAGTAAGTACGAGCAGTACTTC.